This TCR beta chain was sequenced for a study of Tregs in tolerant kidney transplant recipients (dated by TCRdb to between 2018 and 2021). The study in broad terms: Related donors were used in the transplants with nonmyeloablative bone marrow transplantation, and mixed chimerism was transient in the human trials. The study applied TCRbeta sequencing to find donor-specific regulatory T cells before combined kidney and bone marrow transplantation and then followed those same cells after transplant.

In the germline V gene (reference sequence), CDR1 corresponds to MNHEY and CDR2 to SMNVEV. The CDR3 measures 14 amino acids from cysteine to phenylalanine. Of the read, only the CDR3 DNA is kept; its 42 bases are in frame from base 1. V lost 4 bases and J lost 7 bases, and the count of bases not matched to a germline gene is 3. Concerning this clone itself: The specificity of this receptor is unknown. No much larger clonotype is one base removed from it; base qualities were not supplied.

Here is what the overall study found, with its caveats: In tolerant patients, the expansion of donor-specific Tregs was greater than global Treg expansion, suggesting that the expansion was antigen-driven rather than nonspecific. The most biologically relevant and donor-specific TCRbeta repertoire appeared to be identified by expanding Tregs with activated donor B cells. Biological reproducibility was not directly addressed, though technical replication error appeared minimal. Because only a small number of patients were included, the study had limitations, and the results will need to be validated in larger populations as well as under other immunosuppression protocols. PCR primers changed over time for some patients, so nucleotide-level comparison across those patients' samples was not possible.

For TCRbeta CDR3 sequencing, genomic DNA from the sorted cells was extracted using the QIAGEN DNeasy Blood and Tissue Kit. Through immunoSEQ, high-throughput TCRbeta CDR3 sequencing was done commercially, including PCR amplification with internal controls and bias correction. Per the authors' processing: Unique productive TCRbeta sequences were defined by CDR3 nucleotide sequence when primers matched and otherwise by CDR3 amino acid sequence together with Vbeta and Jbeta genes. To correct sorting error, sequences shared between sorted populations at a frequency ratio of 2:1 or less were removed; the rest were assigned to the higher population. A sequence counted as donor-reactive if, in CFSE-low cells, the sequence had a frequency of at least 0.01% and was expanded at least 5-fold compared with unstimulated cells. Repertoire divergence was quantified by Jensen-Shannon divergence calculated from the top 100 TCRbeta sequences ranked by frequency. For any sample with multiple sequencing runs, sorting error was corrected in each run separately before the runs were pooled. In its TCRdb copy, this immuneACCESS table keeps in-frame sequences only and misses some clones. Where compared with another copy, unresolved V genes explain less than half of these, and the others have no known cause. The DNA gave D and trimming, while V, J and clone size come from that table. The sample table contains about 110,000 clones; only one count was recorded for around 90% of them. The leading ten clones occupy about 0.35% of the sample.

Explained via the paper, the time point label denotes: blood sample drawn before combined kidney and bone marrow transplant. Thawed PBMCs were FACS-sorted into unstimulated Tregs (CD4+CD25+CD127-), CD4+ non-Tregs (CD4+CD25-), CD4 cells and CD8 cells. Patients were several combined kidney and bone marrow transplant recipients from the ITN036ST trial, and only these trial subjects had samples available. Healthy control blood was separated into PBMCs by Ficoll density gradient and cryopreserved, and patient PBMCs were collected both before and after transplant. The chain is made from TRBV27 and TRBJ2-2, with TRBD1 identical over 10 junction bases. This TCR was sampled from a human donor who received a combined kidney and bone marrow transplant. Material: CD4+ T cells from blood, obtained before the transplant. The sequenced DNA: TGTGCCAGCAGTTGGGACAGGGGAGTCGGGGAGCTGTTTTTT. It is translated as CASSWDRGVGELFF.